The rows below give T cell receptor beta chains drawn from one sample of a study of shared clonotypes between healthy human individuals. This table comes from immunoSEQ multiplex PCR, and its TCRdb copy is limited to in-frame clones, with some not included. This repertoire shows over 2,000,000 clones, about 93% found once; its top ten account for about 1.7%. The sequenced sample consisted of naive CD8+ T cells from PBMCs. Every receptor here comes from a man younger than 35 in good health. Some clones in this sample may be carry-over from other donors' samples. Each CDR3 is given with its conserved first and last residue. A D gene is named only where the DNA matches it firmly. Size is omitted from some rows. Given values are once, few, many or a class for expanded clones.

abundance,d_gene,v_gene,j_gene,CDR3aa,CDR3nt
few,-,TRBV10-3,TRBJ1-2,CATGSLGPYGYTF,TGTGCCACCGGCTCCCTTGGTCCCTATGGCTACACCTTC
-,-,TRBV4-1,TRBJ1-4,CASSQLQDNEKLFF,TGCGCCAGCAGCCAACTACAGGATAATGAAAAACTGTTTTTT
-,-,TRBV9,TRBJ1-3,CASSVFQGGDTIYF,TGTGCCAGCAGCGTATTTCAAGGAGGGGACACCATATATTTT
-,-,TRBV7-8,TRBJ2-7,CASSPKERYEQYF,TGTGCCAGCAGCCCTAAAGAGCGGTACGAGCAGTACTTC
-,-,TRBV28,TRBJ1-2,CASRYHGGLFGYTF,TGTGCCAGCCGTTATCACGGGGGCCTCTTTGGCTACACCTTC
-,-,TRBV5-6,TRBJ2-3,CASSLRSRSQYF,TGTGCCAGCAGCCTACGGTCCCGTTCGCAGTATTTT
once,-,TRBV27,TRBJ2-1,CASSLGGYSYNEQFF,TGTGCCAGCAGTTTGGGCGGATACTCCTACAATGAGCAGTTCTTC
-,-,TRBV4-1,TRBJ2-7,CASSQDFRLAGYEQYF,TGCGCCAGCAGCCAAGATTTTCGGCTAGCAGGTTACGAGCAGTACTTC
-,TRBD2,TRBV2,TRBJ2-2,CASTTGLEEGEGELFF,TGTGCCAGCACTACGGGACTAGAAGAGGGCGAGGGGGAGCTGTTTTTT
-,TRBD1,TRBV7-8,TRBJ2-1,CASSPGTAIPYNEQFF,TGTGCCAGCAGCCCCGGGACAGCCATACCCTACAATGAGCAGTTCTTC
-,-,TRBV5-4,TRBJ2-7,CASSRRDGPSYEQYF,TGTGCCAGCAGCCGAAGGGACGGGCCCTCCTACGAGCAGTACTTC
-,-,TRBV13,TRBJ2-2,CASPAPNTGELFF,TGTGCCAGCCCAGCTCCGAACACCGGGGAGCTGTTTTTT
-,-,TRBV9,TRBJ2-1,CASSGRVNEQFF,TGTGCCAGCAGCGGGAGGGTGAATGAGCAGTTCTTC
-,TRBD1,TRBV10-2,TRBJ1-6,CASSGTGGASPLHF,TGCGCCAGCAGTGGAACAGGGGGCGCCTCACCCCTCCACTTT
-,TRBD2,TRBV5-8,TRBJ2-7,CASSLSGRDEQYF,TGTGCCAGCAGCTTGTCGGGGAGGGACGAGCAGTACTTC
-,-,TRBV19,TRBJ2-2,CASSIGGWSTGELFF,TGTGCCAGTAGTATAGGAGGGTGGAGCACCGGGGAGCTGTTTTTT
-,-,TRBV7-2,TRBJ2-3,CASSLAPGGTDTQYF,TGTGCCAGCAGCTTAGCGCCAGGGGGCACAGATACGCAGTATTTT
-,-,TRBV28,TRBJ2-7,CASTGTGGTYEQYF,TGTGCCAGCACTGGTACAGGAGGCACCTACGAGCAGTACTTC
-,-,TRBV28,TRBJ2-2,CASSLYGTDTGELFF,TGTGCCAGCAGTTTATACGGGACCGACACCGGGGAGCTGTTTTTT
-,-,TRBV5-1,TRBJ2-7,CASSLTGEHLTYEQYF,TGCGCCAGCAGCTTGACAGGAGAACACCTCACCTACGAGCAGTACTTC
few,-,TRBV7-9,TRBJ1-2,CASSFADGYTF,TGTGCCAGCAGCTTCGCGGACGGGTACACCTTC